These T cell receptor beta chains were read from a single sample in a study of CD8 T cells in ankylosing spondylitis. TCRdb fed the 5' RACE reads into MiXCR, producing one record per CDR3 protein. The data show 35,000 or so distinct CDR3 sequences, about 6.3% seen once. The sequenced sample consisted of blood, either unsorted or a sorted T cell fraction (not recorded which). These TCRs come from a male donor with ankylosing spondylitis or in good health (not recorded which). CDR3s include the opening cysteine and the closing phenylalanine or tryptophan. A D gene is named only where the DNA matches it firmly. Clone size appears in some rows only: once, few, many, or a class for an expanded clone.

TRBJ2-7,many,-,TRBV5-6,TGTGCCAGCAGCTTGGTCGGCAGGAGCTCCTACGAGCAGTACTTC,CASSLVGRSSYEQYF
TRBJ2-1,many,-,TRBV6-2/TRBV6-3,TGTGCCAGCAGTGATACGGGGAATGAGCAGTTCTTC,CASSDTGNEQFF
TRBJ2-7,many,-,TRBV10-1,TGCGCCAGCAGTGAGCTTGCGGGCGAGCAGTACTTC,CASSELAGEQYF
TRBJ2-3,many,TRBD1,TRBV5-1,TGCGCCAGCAGGACAGCCCCATTACAGGGGGTCCTCACAGATACGCAGTATTTT,CASRTAPLQGVLTDTQYF
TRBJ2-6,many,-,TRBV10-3,TGTGCCATCAGTGGGGACAAGGGCTACTCTGGGGCCAACGTCCTGACTTTC,CAISGDKGYSGANVLTF
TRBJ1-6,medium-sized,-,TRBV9,TGTGCCAGCAGTAGGGGCCGGTCACCCCTCCACTTT,CASSRGRSPLHF
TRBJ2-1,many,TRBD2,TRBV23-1,TGCGCCAGCAGTCAACGGCGACTAGCGGGACTAGGTCATGAGCAGTTCTTC,CASSQRRLAGLGHEQFF
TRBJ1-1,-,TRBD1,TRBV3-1,TGTGCCAGCAGCCCGGGACAGGCGAGCACTGAAGCTTTCTTT,CASSPGQASTEAFF
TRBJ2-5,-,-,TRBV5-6,TGTGCCAGCAGCTTGGCCGGCCTAGCAGTGGAGACCCAGTACTTC,CASSLAGLAVETQYF
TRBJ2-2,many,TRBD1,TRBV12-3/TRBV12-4,TGTGCCAGCAGACCCGGGACAGGGGGCCCCGGGGAGCTGTTTTTT,CASRPGTGGPGELFF
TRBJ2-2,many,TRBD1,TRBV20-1,TGCAGTGCCAGAAGTGGGACAGTGAACACCGGGGAGCTGTTTTTT,CSARSGTVNTGELFF
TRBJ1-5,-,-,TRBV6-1,TGTGCCAGCAGTGAAAGGGGGGTTGAGCCCCAGCATTTT,CASSERGVEPQHF
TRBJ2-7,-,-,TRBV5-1,TGCGCCAGCAGCGAGAGCTCCTACGAGCAGTACTTC,CASSESSYEQYF
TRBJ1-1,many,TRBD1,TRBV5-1,TGCGCCAGCAGCTACGGACAGGGCAGCGAAGCTTTCTTT,CASSYGQGSEAFF
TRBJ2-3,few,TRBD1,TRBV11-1,TGTGCCAGCAGCTTAGAGGACAGGGATCGACGGAGCGCAGATACGCAGTATTTT,CASSLEDRDRRSADTQYF
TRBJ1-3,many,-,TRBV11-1,TGTGCCAGCAGCTTGTCGAGGGAATGGTCTGGAAACACCATATATTTT,CASSLSREWSGNTIYF
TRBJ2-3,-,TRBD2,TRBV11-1,TGTGCCAGCAGCTTAAGAGCCCGAGCGGGACCGTACACAGATACGCAGTATTTT,CASSLRARAGPYTDTQYF
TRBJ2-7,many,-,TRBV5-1,TGCGCCAGCAGCTTGAGGGGAATGGCTCGGGAGCAGTACTTC,CASSLRGMAREQYF
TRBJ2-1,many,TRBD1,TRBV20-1,TGCAGTGCTAGAAAGACAGGGCGGCCCCATGAGCAGTTCTTC,CSARKTGRPHEQFF
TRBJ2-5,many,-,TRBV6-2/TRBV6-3,TGTGCCAGCAGTTCCCGACATTACCAAGAGACCCAGTACTTC,CASSSRHYQETQYF
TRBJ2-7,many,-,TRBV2,TGTGCCAGCAGTGATGGTCGCTCGGTTAACGTTAGCTTC,CASSDGRSVNVSF
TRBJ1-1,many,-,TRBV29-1,TGCAGCGTTGGCCCAGGGTGGGGAATGAACACTGAAGCTTTCTTT,CSVGPGWGMNTEAFF
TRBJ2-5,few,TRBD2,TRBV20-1,TGCAGTGCTTGGACTAGCCTAGAGACCCAGTACTTC,CSAWTSLETQYF
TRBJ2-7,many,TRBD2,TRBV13,TGTGCCAGCAGGCCCGCCGGGACTAGCGGGAGCTCCTACGAGCAGTACTTC,CASRPAGTSGSSYEQYF
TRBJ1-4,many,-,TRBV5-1,TGCGCCAGCAGCTTGGACAGGGAGGGTGAAAAACTGTTTTTT,CASSLDREGEKLFF
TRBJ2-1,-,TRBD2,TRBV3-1,TGTGCCAGCAGCCAAGGTCCTGCGGGAGGGTACAATGAGCAGTTCTTC,CASSQGPAGGYNEQFF
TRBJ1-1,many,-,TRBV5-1,TGCGCCAGCAGCTTGGGCGCAGCTTACATGAACACTGAAGCTTTCTTT,CASSLGAAYMNTEAFF
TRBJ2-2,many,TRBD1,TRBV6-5,TGTGCCAGCAGCCGAACAGGGGAAAACGGGGAGCTGTTTTTT,CASSRTGENGELFF
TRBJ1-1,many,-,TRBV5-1,TGCGCCAGCAGCTTGTACGGCCAGAACACTGAAGCTTTCTTT,CASSLYGQNTEAFF
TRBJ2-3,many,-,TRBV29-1,TGCAGCGTGGGACCGGGACCCAAAGATACGCAGTATTTT,CSVGPGPKDTQYF
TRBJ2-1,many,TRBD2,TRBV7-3,TGTGCCAGCAGCTTAAGGACGGGAGGGGAGCAGTTCTTC,CASSLRTGGEQFF
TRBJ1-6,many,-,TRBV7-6,TGTGCCAGCAGCGACAGGAGTAATTCACCCCTCCACTTT,CASSDRSNSPLHF
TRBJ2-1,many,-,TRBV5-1,TGCGCCAGCAGCTCCCGCCCAGATGAGCAGTTCTTC,CASSSRPDEQFF
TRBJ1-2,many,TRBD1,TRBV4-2,TGTGCCAGCAGCCAAGATCTTTCAGGGGGCGCTAACTATGGCTACACCTTC,CASSQDLSGGANYGYTF
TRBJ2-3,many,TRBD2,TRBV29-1,TGCAGCGTCTCGGGGAGGGTTGGCACAGATACGCAGTATTTT,CSVSGRVGTDTQYF
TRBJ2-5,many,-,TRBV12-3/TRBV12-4,TGTGCCAGCAGTTTAGGGGTTCAAAAGACCCAGTACTTC,CASSLGVQKTQYF
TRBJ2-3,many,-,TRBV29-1,TGCAGTTGGGAGGTTGGAACAGATACGCAGTATTTT,CSWEVGTDTQYF
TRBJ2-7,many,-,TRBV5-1,TGCGCCAGCAGCCCGGGCCCGGTCCCGGCCGAGCAGTACTTC,CASSPGPVPAEQYF
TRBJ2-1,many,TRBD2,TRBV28,TGTGCCAGCTCGGCCCCAGGGCTAGCGGGAGATAATGAGCAGTTCTTC,CASSAPGLAGDNEQFF
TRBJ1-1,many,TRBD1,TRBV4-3,TGCGCCAGCAGCCAAGACTCCAGACAGGGATTCACTGAAGCTTTCTTT,CASSQDSRQGFTEAFF